This T cell receptor (beta chain) originates from a study of Ad26.COV2.S vaccination and SARS-CoV-2 variants. Across the whole study: Administration of Ad26.COV2.S was intramuscular, either once or twice 56 days apart. Study-wide findings and caveats: Vaccinated and placebo-treated recipients had similar non-spike TCR breadth. TCR breadth and depth analyses may have underestimated total T cell responses.

The table came from immunoSEQ multiplex PCR; TCRdb's copy has only in-frame clones and leaves some out. The sample yields some 480,000 clones, 70% to 90% seen once. Note on this clone: Its antigen remains unknown.

The CDR3 is 14 residues long. Germline CDR1 and CDR2: SNHLY and FYNNEI. V lost 4 bases, J lost 4 bases, and 6 bases stayed unmatched. Treatment here: around 19 received Ad26.COV2.S at low or high dose, single or two shots; roughly five received placebo; per-sample allocation not given. The investigators took samples on day 63 after the first vaccine or placebo injection. This sample comprised peripheral blood, obtained in a trial of Ad26.COV2.S vaccine versus placebo. This receptor was identified in a person between 18 and 60 years old who received the Ad26.COV2.S COVID-19 vaccine or a placebo. The genes are TRBV2 and TRBJ2-7; TRBD2 agrees at 8 bases. DNA of the CDR3: TGTGCCAGCAGTGGCCAGCGGGGGAGTTACGAGCAGTACTTC. This encodes CASSGQRGSYEQYF. Filled out from reference TRBV2 and TRBJ2-7, the complete variable domain reads EPEVTQTPSHQVTQMGQEVILRCVPISNHLYFYWYRQILGQKVEFLVSFYNNEISEKSEIFDDQFSVERPDGSNFTLKIRSTKLEDSAMYFCASSGQRGSYEQYFGPGTRLTVT.